The next 13 T cell receptor beta chains were all read from a single sample in a study of blood T cell repertoires in COVID-19. Sequenced by immunoSEQ multiplex PCR; TCRdb stores in-frame clones only, minus some. The sample yields about 110,000 clones, 70% to 90% seen once. The source material was peripheral blood. All receptors come from a woman in her 70s who had recovered from COVID-19.

The rearrangement joins TRBV18 to TRBJ2-5, with TRBD1 matching 7 bases. Germline loops: CDR1 KGHSH, CDR2 LQKENI. The CDR3 spans 15 residues. V dropped 0 bases and J dropped 4; count of bases not matched to a gene: 5. CDR3 region: CASSPPGQQRETQYF. The CDR3 DNA is TGTGCCAGCTCACCACCGGGACAGCAAAGAGAGACCCAGTACTTC.

The chain has TRBV28 and TRBJ2-5; D may be TRBD2 (6 bases). V was shortened by 4 bases and J by 5 bases, with 14 bases between the two germline ends. The CDR3 consists of 14 residues. Germline V lookup: CDR1 MDHEN, CDR2 SYDVKM. The CDR3: CASSSRLELETQYF. In DNA, the CDR3 is TGTGCCAGCAGTTCCCGACTAGAGTTGGAGACCCAGTACTTC.

J is TRBJ2-7 and V is TRBV4-3, with D possibly TRBD1 on 6 matching bases. The CDR3 is made up of 16 amino acids. Trimming removed 0 bases from V and 0 bases from J, with 12 bases in between. Looked up from germline, CDR1 is LGHNA and CDR2 is YSLEER. The DNA of the CDR3 is TGCGCCAGCAGCCAAGAGCAGGGGTTGGGCTCCTACGAGCAGTACTTC. Its protein is CASSQEQGLGSYEQYF.

This chain joins TRBV2 and TRBJ1-6, with 8 positions matching TRBD1. V lost 6 bases, J lost 10 bases, and 11 bases stayed unmatched. Germline lookup yields CDR1 SNHLY and CDR2 FYNNEI. CDR3 size: 15 residues. The CDR3 loop reads CASRTPTGVGSPLHF. CDR3 nucleotide sequence: TGTGCCAGCAGGACCCCGACAGGGGTTGGATCACCCCTCCACTTT.

J is TRBJ2-1 and V is TRBV5-5, with TRBD2 matching 12 bases. J gave up 8 bases and V 0 bases, and 15 bases lay outside the gene matches. This CDR3 has 19 residues. Germline CDR1 reads SGHKS; CDR2 reads YYEKEE (reference sequence). The CDR3 protein is CASSLELASGRASADEQFF. The CDR3 DNA reads as TGTGCCAGCAGCTTGGAGTTGGCTAGCGGGAGGGCCAGTGCGGATGAGCAGTTCTTC.

The chain couples TRBV9 to TRBJ2-1; TRBD1 might be the D (5 bases). Deletions cut 0 bases from V and 3 bases from J, with 7 bases between. This CDR3 contains 14 residues. Germline V gene data show CDR1 as SGDLS and CDR2 as YYNGEE. The CDR3 loop is CASSVGQGYNEQFF. The CDR3 coding sequence is TGTGCCAGCAGCGTAGGGCAGGGCTACAATGAGCAGTTCTTC.

The chain uses TRBV9 and TRBJ2-5, with 10 bases identical to TRBD2. CDR1 is SGDLS, CDR2 YYNGEE, per germline. V dropped 3 bases and J dropped 2; count of bases not matched to a gene: 1. The CDR3 has 14 residues. The CDR3 here is CASSGGLAQETQYF. In nucleotides, the CDR3 is TGTGCCAGCAGCGGGGGACTAGCGCAAGAGACCCAGTACTTC. Full variable domain (missing parts from reference TRBV9 and TRBJ2-5): DSGVTQTPKHLITATGQRVTLRCSPRSGDLSVYWYQQSLDQGLQFLIQYYNGEERAKGNILERFSAQQFPDLHSELNLSSLELGDSALYFCASSGGLAQETQYFGPGTRLLVL.

The V and J genes are TRBV13 and TRBJ1-2, with TRBD1 matching 7 bases. The trim removed 7 bases at V and 2 bases at J, leaving 4 bases unmatched. The CDR3 covers 13 residues. The germline gives CDR1 PRHDT, CDR2 FYEKMQ (reference sequence). The CDR3 bases are TGTGCCAGCATCCAACAGGGGAACTATGGCTACACCTTC. This sequence encodes CASIQQGNYGYTF.

The genes are TRBV6-5 and TRBJ2-6; tentatively, D is TRBD1 (5 bases). Germline V CDR1 and CDR2: MNHEY, SVGAGI. The CDR3 runs to 14 residues. Between the trimmed V and J ends, which lost 7 bases and 0 bases, there was a span of 7 bases. The CDR3 region is CASKQVSGANVLTF. CDR3 nucleotide sequence: TGTGCCAGCAAACAGGTCTCTGGGGCCAACGTCCTGACTTTC.

V usage is TRBV29-1 and J usage is TRBJ1-2, with 8 bases matching TRBD1. The CDR3 is 11 residues long. CDR1 is SQVTM, CDR2 ANQGSEA, per germline. The junction had 5 bases not matched to a gene; V was cut back by 7 bases and J by 7 bases. CDR3 sequence reads: CSGTGSSGYTF. The CDR3 DNA follows: TGCAGCGGGACAGGGAGCAGTGGCTACACCTTC.

J is TRBJ1-4 and V is TRBV5-1; unclear D gene. Germline CDR1 and CDR2: SGHRS and YFSETQ. The CDR3 length is 13 residues. V was clipped by 3 bases and J by 0 bases, with 3 bases between them. CDR3 DNA sequence: TGCGCCAGCAGCTATACAACTAATGAAAAACTGTTTTTT. Amino acid sequence: CASSYTTNEKLFF. Drawing the rest from reference TRBV5-1 and TRBJ1-4, the complete variable domain is KAGVTQTPRYLIKTRGQQVTLSCSPISGHRSVSWYQQTPGQGLQFLFEYFSETQRNKGNFPGRFSGRQFSNSRSEMNVSTLELGDSALYLCASSYTTNEKLFFGSGTQLSVL.

V is TRBV10-3 and J is TRBJ2-5; 7 positions match TRBD1. The CDR3 has 15 residues. The trim removed 0 bases at V and 3 bases at J, leaving 4 bases unmatched. Germline V lookup: CDR1 ENHRY, CDR2 SYGVKD. The CDR3 loop reads CAISESGQGEETQYF. CDR3 nucleotides: TGTGCCATCAGTGAGTCGGGCCAGGGGGAAGAGACCCAGTACTTC.

This CDR3 reads CAISGTDYNSPLHF. CDR3 nucleotide sequence: TGTGCCATCAGCGGGACAGACTATAATTCACCCCTCCACTTT. The rearrangement links TRBV10-3 to TRBJ1-6, with 7 bases lining up with TRBD1. With 6 bases clipped from V and 3 bases from J, the junction kept 2 bases outside the gene matches. Per the germline V gene, CDR1 is ENHRY and CDR2 is SYGVKD. The CDR3 is 14 amino acids.